This T cell receptor (beta chain) was identified in a study of shared clonotypes between healthy human individuals. Only in-frame clones appear in the TCRdb table, and some are missing; sequencing was by immunoSEQ multiplex PCR. The profile shows around 1.9 million clones, 85% to 95% of them singletons. V gave up 4 bases and J gave up 0 bases; unmatched junction bases: 5. The CDR3 is 17 amino acids. Germline V gene sequence: CDR1 SGDLS, CDR2 YYNGEE. Only CD45RO-negative cells positively selected for CCR7 counted as naive CD8 cells, so terminally differentiated effector memory CD45RA+ cells were excluded. HIV-negative, healthy adults without recent acute infections or vaccinations were the donors.

The chain links TRBV9 to TRBJ2-3; 13 bases agree with TRBD2. The TCR was taken from a young man in good health. Some clones in this sample may be carry-over from other donors' samples. Sequencing was performed on naive CD8+ T cells from PBMCs. The CDR3 DNA follows: TGTGCCAGCAGCCCCGGGACTAGCGGGATCAGCACAGATACGCAGTATTTT. It translates to CASSPGTSGISTDTQYF.